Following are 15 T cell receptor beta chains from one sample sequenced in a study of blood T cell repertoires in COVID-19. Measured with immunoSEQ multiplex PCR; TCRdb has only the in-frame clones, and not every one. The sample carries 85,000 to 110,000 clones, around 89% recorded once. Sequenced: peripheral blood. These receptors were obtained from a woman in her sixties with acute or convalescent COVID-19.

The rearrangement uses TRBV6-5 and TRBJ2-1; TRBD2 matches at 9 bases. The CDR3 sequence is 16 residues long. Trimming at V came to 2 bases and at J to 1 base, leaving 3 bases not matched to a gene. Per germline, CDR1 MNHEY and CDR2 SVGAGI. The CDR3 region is CASSYISGRSYNEQFF. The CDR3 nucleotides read TGTGCCAGCAGTTACATTAGCGGGAGATCCTACAATGAGCAGTTCTTC.

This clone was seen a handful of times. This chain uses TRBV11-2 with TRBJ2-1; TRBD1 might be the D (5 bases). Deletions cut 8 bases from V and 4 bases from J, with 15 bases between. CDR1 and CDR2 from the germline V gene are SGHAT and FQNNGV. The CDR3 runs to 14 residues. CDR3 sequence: CASGASLGYNEQFF. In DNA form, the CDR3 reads TGTGCCAGCGGGGCCTCCCTCGGTTACAATGAGCAGTTCTTC. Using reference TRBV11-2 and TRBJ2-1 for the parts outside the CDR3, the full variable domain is EAGVAQSPRYKIIEKRQSVAFWCNPISGHATLYWYQQILGQGPKLLIQFQNNGVVDDSQLPKDRFSAERLKGVDSTLKIQPAKLEDSAVYLCASGASLGYNEQFFGPGTRLTVL.

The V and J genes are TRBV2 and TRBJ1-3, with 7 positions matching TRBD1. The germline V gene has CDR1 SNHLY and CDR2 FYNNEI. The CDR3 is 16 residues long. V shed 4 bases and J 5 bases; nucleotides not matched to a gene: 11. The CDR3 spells CASSGTGLGPRNTIYF. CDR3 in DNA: TGTGCCAGCAGTGGGACAGGCCTCGGCCCCCGAAACACCATATATTTT.

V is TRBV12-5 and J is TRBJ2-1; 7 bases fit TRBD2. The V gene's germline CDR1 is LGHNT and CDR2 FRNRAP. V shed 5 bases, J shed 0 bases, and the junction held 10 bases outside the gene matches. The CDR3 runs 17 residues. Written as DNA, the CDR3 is TGTGCTAGTGGTCGTTCCCTAGCGGCCCACTCCTACAATGAGCAGTTCTTC. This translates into CASGRSLAAHSYNEQFF.

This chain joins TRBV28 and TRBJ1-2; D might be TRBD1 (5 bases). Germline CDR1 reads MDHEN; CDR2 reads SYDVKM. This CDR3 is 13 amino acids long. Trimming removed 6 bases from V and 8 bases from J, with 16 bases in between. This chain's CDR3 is CASRTRQLEGYTF. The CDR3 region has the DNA TGTGCCAGCAGGACTCGACAGCTAGAGGGCTACACCTTC.

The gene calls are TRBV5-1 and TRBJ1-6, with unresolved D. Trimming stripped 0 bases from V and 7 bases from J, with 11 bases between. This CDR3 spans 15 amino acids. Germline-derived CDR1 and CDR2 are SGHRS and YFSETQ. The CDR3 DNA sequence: TGCGCCAGCAGCTTGGGAACGGGTTTCAATTCACCCCTCCACTTT. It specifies CASSLGTGFNSPLHF.

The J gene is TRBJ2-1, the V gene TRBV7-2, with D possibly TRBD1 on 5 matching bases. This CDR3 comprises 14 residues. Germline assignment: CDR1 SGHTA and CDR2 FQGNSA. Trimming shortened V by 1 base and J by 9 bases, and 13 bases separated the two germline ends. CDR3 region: CASSLDRLVGEQFF. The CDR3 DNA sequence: TGTGCCAGCAGCTTAGACAGGCTAGTTGGTGAGCAGTTCTTC.

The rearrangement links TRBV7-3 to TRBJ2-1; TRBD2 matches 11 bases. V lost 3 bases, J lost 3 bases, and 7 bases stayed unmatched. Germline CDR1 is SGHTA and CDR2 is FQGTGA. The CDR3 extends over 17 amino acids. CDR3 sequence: CASSFPGTSGLYNEQFF. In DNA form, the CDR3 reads TGTGCCAGCAGCTTTCCCGGGACTAGCGGCCTCTACAATGAGCAGTTCTTC.

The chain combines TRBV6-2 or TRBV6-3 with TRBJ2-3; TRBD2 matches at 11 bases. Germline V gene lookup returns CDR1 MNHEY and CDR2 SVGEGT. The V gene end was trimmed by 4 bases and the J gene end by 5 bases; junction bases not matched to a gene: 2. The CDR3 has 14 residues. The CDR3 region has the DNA TGTGCCAGCAGTTCCGGGACTAGCGGAGATACGCAGTATTTT. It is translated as CASSSGTSGDTQYF.

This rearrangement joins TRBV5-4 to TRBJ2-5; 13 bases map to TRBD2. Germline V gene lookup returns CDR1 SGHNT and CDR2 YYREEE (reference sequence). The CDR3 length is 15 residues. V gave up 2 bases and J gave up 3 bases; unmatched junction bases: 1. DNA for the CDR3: TGTGCCAGCAGCTTTGGACTAGCGGGAGAAGAGACCCAGTACTTC. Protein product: CASSFGLAGEETQYF.

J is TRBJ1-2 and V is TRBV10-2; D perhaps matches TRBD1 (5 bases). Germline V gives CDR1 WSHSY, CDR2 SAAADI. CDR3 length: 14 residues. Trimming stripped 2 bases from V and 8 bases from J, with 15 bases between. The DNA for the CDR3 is TGCGCCAGCAGTGAGGGTCTACTCCGGGGGGGCTACACCTTC. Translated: CASSEGLLRGGYTF.

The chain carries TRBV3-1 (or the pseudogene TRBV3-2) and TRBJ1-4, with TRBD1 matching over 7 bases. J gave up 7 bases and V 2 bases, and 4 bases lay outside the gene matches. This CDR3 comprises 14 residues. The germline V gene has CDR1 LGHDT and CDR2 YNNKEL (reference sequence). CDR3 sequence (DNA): TGTGCCAGCAGCCAAAACAGGGGACGTGAAAAACTGTTTTTT. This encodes CASSQNRGREKLFF.

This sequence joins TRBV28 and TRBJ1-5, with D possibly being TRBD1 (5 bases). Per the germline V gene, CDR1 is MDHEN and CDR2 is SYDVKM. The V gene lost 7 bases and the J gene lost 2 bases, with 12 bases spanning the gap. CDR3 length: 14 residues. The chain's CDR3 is CASKLIGGNQPQHF. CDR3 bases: TGTGCCAGCAAGTTAATAGGGGGCAATCAGCCCCAGCATTTT.

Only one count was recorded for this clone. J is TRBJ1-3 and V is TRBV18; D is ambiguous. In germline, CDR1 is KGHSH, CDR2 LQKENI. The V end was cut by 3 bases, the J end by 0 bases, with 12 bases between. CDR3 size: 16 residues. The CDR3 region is CASSPTSVISGNTIYF. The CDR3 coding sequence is TGTGCCAGCTCACCCACGTCGGTCATCTCTGGAAACACCATATATTTT.

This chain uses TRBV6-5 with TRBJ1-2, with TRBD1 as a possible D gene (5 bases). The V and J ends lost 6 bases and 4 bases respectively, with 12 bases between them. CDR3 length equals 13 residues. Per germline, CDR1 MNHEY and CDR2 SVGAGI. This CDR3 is CASSFNRFYGYTF. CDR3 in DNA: TGTGCCAGCAGCTTCAACAGGTTCTATGGCTACACCTTC.